This T cell receptor (beta chain) was captured in a study of blood T cell repertoires in COVID-19. Study members were between roughly 18 and 100 years old and lived in 20 to 30 US regions. Self-reported history from a screening survey and questionnaire set each donor's cohort. All exposed participants met a person with COVID-19 within 2 weeks before entering the study. CDR1 KGHSH and CDR2 LQKENI come from the germline V gene. The CDR3 runs 13 residues. Losses at the gene ends were 0 bases for V and 12 bases for J; bases not matched to a gene: 4. Original methodology: Amplified reference gene primers provided the basis for estimating nucleated cell counts. Some clones are missing from TCRdb's copy, which holds only in-frame ones; the method was immunoSEQ multiplex PCR. That table is the source of V, J and clone size, and D and trimming were worked out from the DNA. The sample contains approximately 300,000 clones, 85% to 95% of which appear only once.

The V gene is TRBV18, the J gene TRBJ1-1; 10 nucleotides agree with TRBD1. The source is a woman between 25 and 40 years old who had been exposed to COVID-19. The source material was PBMCs or T cells enriched from blood (not recorded which). The CDR3 DNA sequence: TGTGCCAGCTCACCACCCGGGACAGGGGTGCCTTTCTTT. Protein product: CASSPPGTGVPFF.